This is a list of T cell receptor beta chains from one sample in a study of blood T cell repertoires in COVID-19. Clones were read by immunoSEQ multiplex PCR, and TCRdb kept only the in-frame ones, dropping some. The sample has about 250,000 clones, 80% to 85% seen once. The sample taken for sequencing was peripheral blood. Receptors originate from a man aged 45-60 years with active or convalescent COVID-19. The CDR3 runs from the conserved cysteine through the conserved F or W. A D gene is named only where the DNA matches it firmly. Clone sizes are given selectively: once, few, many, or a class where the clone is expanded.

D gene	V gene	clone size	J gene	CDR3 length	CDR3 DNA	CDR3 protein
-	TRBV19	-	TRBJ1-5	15	TGTGCCAGTAGTATAGGCGCAGGGAGCAATCAGCCCCAGCATTTT	CASSIGAGSNQPQHF
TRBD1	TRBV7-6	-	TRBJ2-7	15	TGTGCCAGCAGCTCCGGGACAGGGGAGCGGTACGAGCAGTACTTC	CASSSGTGERYEQYF
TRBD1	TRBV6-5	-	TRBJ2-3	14	TGTGCCAGCAGTTTAGGACAGGGCACAGATACGCAGTATTTT	CASSLGQGTDTQYF
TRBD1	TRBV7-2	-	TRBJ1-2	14	TGTGCCAGCAGCTTAGTCGAGGGGGCGCAAGGCTACACCTTC	CASSLVEGAQGYTF
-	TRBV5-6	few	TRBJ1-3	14	TGTGCCAGCAGCTTAAACACGGGAGGAAACACCATATATTTT	CASSLNTGGNTIYF
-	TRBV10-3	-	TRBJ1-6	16	TGTGCCATCAGCGACAGGCATAGCTCCTATAATTCACCCCTCCACTTT	CAISDRHSSYNSPLHF
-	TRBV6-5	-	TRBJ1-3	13	TGTGCCAGCAGTTACACGGAGGGAGGCACCATATATTTT	CASSYTEGGTIYF
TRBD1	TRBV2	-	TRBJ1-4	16	TGTGCCAGCAGTGAGCGGCAGGGGGCAACTAATGAAAAACTGTTTTTT	CASSERQGATNEKLFF
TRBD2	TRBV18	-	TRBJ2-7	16	TGTGCCAGCTCACCAGGCAGCGGGGGGGCCCGGGGCGAGCAGTACTTC	CASSPGSGGARGEQYF
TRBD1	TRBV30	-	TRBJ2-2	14	TGTGCCTGGGATGGACAGGGGAACACCGGGGAGCTGTTTTTT	CAWDGQGNTGELFF
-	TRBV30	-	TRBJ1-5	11	TGTGCCTGTGGGGGAGGGCAGCCCCAGCATTTT	CACGGGQPQHF
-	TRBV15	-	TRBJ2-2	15	TGTGCCACCAGCAGAGCAGGGACGAACACCGGGGAGCTGTTTTTT	CATSRAGTNTGELFF
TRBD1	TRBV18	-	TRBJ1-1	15	TGTGCCAGCTCACACACCGACAGGGCGAACACTGAAGCTTTCTTT	CASSHTDRANTEAFF
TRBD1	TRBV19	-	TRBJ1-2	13	TGTGCCAGTAGTCCGACAGGGTGGTCTGGCTACACCTTC	CASSPTGWSGYTF
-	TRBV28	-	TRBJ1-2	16	TGTGCCAGCAGTTTGACCAGGATAGCAGGGAACTATGGCTACACCTTC	CASSLTRIAGNYGYTF
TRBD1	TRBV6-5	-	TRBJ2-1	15	TGTGCCAGCAGTCCCGGACAGGGGGGAGTCAATGAGCAGTTCTTC	CASSPGQGGVNEQFF
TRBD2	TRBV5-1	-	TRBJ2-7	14	TGCGCCAGCAGCTCCGTGGGAGGGCGGTACGAGCAGTACTTC	CASSSVGGRYEQYF
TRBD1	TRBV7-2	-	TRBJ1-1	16	TGTGCCAGCAGCTTAGCGGGGACAGGGGGTCTCGCTGAAGCTTTCTTT	CASSLAGTGGLAEAFF
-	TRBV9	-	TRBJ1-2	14	TGTGCCAGCAGCGGGGCCCCGTCCAGCTATGGCTACACCTTC	CASSGAPSSYGYTF
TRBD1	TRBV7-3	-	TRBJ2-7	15	TGTGCCAGCAGGTATGGGACAGGACCCCTCTACGAGCAGTACTTC	CASRYGTGPLYEQYF
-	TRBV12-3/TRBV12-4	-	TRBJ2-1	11	TGTGCCAGCAGTTTGAGGGCAGAGCAGTTCTTC	CASSLRAEQFF
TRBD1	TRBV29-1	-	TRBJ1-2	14	TGCAGCGTTTATGACAGGGGCATTTCCTATGGCTACACCTTC	CSVYDRGISYGYTF
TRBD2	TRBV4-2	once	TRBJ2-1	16	TGTGCCAGCAGCCAAGCGGCGGGGGGGCCGGGCAATGAGCAGTTCTTC	CASSQAAGGPGNEQFF
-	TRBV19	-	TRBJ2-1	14	TGTGCCAGTAGTATCGGGGTCGAAAACAATGAGCAGTTCTTC	CASSIGVENNEQFF
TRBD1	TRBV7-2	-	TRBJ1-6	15	TGTGCCAGCAGCTTAAAAACAGGGGAGAATTCACCCCTCCACTTT	CASSLKTGENSPLHF
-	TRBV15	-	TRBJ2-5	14	TGTGCCACCAGCGGCACAGGTTCAGGAGAGACCCAGTACTTC	CATSGTGSGETQYF